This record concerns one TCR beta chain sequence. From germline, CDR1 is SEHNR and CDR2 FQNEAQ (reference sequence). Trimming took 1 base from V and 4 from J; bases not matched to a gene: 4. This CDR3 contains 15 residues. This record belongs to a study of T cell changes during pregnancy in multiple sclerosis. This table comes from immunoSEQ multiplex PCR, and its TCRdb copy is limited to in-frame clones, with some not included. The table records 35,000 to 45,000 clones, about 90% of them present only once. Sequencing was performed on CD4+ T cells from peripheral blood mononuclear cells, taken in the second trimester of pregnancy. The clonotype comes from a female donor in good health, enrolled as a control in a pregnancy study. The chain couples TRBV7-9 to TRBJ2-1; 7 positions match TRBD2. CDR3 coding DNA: TGTGCCAGCAGCTTAGGGGACTACCCGTACAATGAGCAGTTCTTC. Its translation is CASSLGDYPYNEQFF.